This TCR beta chain was retrieved from a study of shared clonotypes between healthy human individuals. As for the study in general: The donor group consisted of a couple of women and a few men, aged 18 to 49.

Splitting of each subset's genomic DNA was done evenly across several immunoSEQ plates. Sequencing was performed with immunoSEQ multiplex PCR; in TCRdb, only in-frame clones are kept and a portion is missing. The table has about 2.1 million clones, roughly 95% seen once. In the naive CD8 group, cells lacked CD45RO and were positively selected for CCR7, so terminally differentiated effector memory CD45RA+ cells were left out. Germline-derived CDR1 and CDR2 are MRHNA and SNTAGT. This CDR3 is built from 16 residues. Trimming removed 2 bases from V and 5 bases from J; junction bases left unmatched: 7. A word on this clone: The antigen remains unidentified.

The study, taken as a whole, reports: Naive subsets generally exceeded memory subsets in estimated richness. Only blood was sampled; tissue repertoires likely differ.

Sequenced input: naive CD8+ T cells from PBMCs. This clonotype was sampled from a man between 18 and 35 years old in good health. Some clones in this sample may be carry-over from other donors' samples. The chain uses TRBV6-4 and TRBJ2-1; 9 bases are a match to TRBD1. The DNA for the CDR3 is TGTGCCAGCAGTGACCCGCTGGGGGACAGGGACAATGAGCAGTTCTTC. It codes for CASSDPLGDRDNEQFF.